Each of the 27 T cell receptor beta chains below was sequenced from the same sample in a study of radiation and T cells in renal cell carcinoma. Time point denoted: baseline pretreatment blood. Described treatment: 15 Gy SBRT to primary tumor, nephrectomy 4 weeks later. The method was immunoSEQ multiplex PCR; TCRdb's version includes in-frame clones alone and lacks a portion of them. The sample contains 140,000 or so clones, roughly 90% of which appear only once. The sample consisted of blood, taken from a patient whose treatment included radiotherapy and nephrectomy. All receptors derive from a woman aged 45-65 years with renal cell carcinoma.

CDR3 protein: CASSLGLGATYGYTF. The CDR3 nucleotides are TGTGCCAGCAGCTTAGGGTTGGGGGCGACCTATGGCTACACCTTC. This sequence joins TRBV7-9 and TRBJ1-2; possible D gene TRBD1, 6 bases. The V gene lost 1 base and the J gene lost 4 bases, with 13 bases spanning the gap. Germline lookup yields CDR1 SEHNR and CDR2 FQNEAQ (reference sequence). CDR3 length: 15 residues.

A single count supports this clone. A junction end diverges from the germline sequence, so it may reflect a read error. J is TRBJ2-7 and V is TRBV7-7; the D gene is possibly TRBD1 (6 bases). This CDR3 is 13 amino acids long. Germline loops: CDR1 SSHAT, CDR2 FNYEAQ (reference sequence). As DNA, the CDR3 is TGTGCTAGCAGCCCGGACAGTCTCTACGAGCAGTACTTC. It yields the protein CASSPDSLYEQYF.

CDR3 sequence (DNA): TGTGCCTGGAGTAAGTGGGAGACTCGGCCCCAGCATTTT. Its protein product is CAWSKWETRPQHF. This chain connects TRBV30 to TRBJ1-5; D is ambiguous. The CDR3 is made up of 13 amino acids. Trimming took 2 bases from V and 9 from J, leaving 14 bases between them. The germline CDR1 and CDR2 sequences are GTSNPN and SVGIG (reference sequence).

The chain has TRBV2 and TRBJ1-1, with a weak D call TRBD1 (6 bases). V was clipped by 5 bases and J by 0 bases, with 16 bases between them. The germline gives CDR1 SNHLY, CDR2 FYNNEI. The CDR3 is made up of 16 amino acids. The CDR3 DNA is TGTGCCAGCAGTTTTAGACAGGTTGAGATGAACACTGAAGCTTTCTTT. Translating it yields CASSFRQVEMNTEAFF.

CDR3 DNA: TGCAGCGTTGAAAGGGGGCAAGAGCAGTACTTC. Translated: CSVERGQEQYF. The J gene is TRBJ2-7, the V gene TRBV29-1; 7 nucleotides align to TRBD1. Trimming removed 2 bases from V and 7 bases from J; junction bases left unmatched: 2. The CDR3 consists of 11 residues. Germline V lookup: CDR1 SQVTM, CDR2 ANQGSEA.

This chain links TRBV19 with TRBJ1-1; D uncertain. V lost 7 bases and J lost 4, with 16 bases in between. Germline-derived CDR1 and CDR2 are LNHDA and SQIVND (reference sequence). The CDR3 is 14 amino acids. The CDR3: CASTPSGSGTEAFF. The CDR3 DNA reads as TGTGCCAGTACCCCCTCCGGAAGTGGCACTGAAGCTTTCTTT.

The gene calls are TRBV9 and TRBJ1-3, with a weak D call TRBD1 (6 bases). Deletions cut 0 bases from V and 2 bases from J, with 12 bases between. The germline gives CDR1 SGDLS, CDR2 YYNGEE. CDR3 length: 16 residues. DNA of the CDR3: TGTGCCAGCAGCGTAGCAGGGGAGGGCACTGGAAACACCATATATTTT. Amino acids: CASSVAGEGTGNTIYF. Using reference TRBV9 and TRBJ1-3 for the parts outside the CDR3, the full variable domain is DSGVTQTPKHLITATGQRVTLRCSPRSGDLSVYWYQQSLDQGLQFLIQYYNGEERAKGNILERFSAQQFPDLHSELNLSSLELGDSALYFCASSVAGEGTGNTIYFGEGSWLTVV.

Notes on this clone: The CDR3 does not end in the conserved phenylalanine or tryptophan, so this is likely a read error. The DNA is left out, because the CDR3 cannot be placed on it with certainty; the CDR3 is given as TCRdb lists it. The V call is TRBV6-5, the J call TRBJ2-7; the table's D gene call, TRBD1, was not cross checked with the DNA. Germline CDR1 and CDR2: MNHEY and SVGAGI. The CDR3 has 11 amino acids, counting both end residues. The CDR3 reads CASSESGRTLL.

The rearrangement uses TRBV6-6 and TRBJ1-1; weak D call: TRBD1 (6 bases). The CDR3 extends over 13 amino acids. Trimming stripped 7 bases from V and 5 bases from J, with 14 bases between. Germline-derived CDR1 and CDR2 are MNHNY and SVGAGI (reference sequence). The CDR3 DNA reads as TGTGCCAGCAACGAACAGGGTTTAACTGAAGCTTTCTTT. It encodes CASNEQGLTEAFF.

The chain recombines TRBV5-6 with TRBJ2-7; 9 bases match TRBD2. Losses at the gene ends were 0 bases for V and 1 base for J; bases not matched to a gene: 2. Germline V gene sequence: CDR1 SGHDT, CDR2 YYEEEE. The CDR3 loop spans 15 amino acids. CDR3 sequence reads: CASSLGLAASYEQYF. The CDR3 nucleotides are TGTGCCAGCAGCTTGGGACTAGCGGCTTCCTACGAGCAGTACTTC.

The chain recombines TRBV5-6 with TRBJ2-3; maybe TRBD2 (6 bases). CDR3 length equals 14 residues. Germline-derived CDR1 and CDR2 are SGHDT and YYEEEE. Trimming pared 7 bases from V and 0 bases from J, leaving 12 bases between. CDR3 loop: CASAGLSSTDTQYF. CDR3 bases: TGTGCCAGCGCGGGGTTGTCGAGCACAGATACGCAGTATTTT.

Concerning this clone itself: One junction end disagrees with the germline gene, perhaps due to a read error. This chain uses TRBV30 with TRBJ1-2; 11 bases are shared with TRBD1. This CDR3 has 11 residues. Looked up from germline, CDR1 is GTSNPN and CDR2 is SVGIG (reference sequence). CDR3 sequence: CAWSFTGTGGF. The CDR3 DNA follows: TGTGCCTGGAGCTTTACCGGGACAGGGGGGTTT. Full variable domain (rest looked up from reference TRBV30 and TRBJ1-2): SQTIHQWPATLVQPVGSPLSLECTVEGTSNPNLYWYRQAAGRGLQLLFYSVGIGQISSEVPQNLSASRPQDRQFILSSKKLLLSDSGFYLCAWSFTGTGGFGSGTRLTVV.

The J gene is TRBJ2-3, the V gene TRBV2; perhaps TRBD2 as D (5 bases). V dropped 5 bases and J dropped 0 bases, with 15 bases sitting between them. Looked up from germline, CDR1 is SNHLY and CDR2 is FYNNEI. The CDR3 extends over 16 amino acids. The chain's CDR3 is CASSRRASQSTDTQYF. Written as DNA, the CDR3 is TGTGCCAGCAGTCGGCGGGCTAGCCAGAGCACAGATACGCAGTATTTT.

CDR3 in amino acids: CASSQLGGFYNEQFF. The CDR3 bases are TGTGCCAGCAGCCAACTTGGGGGCTTCTACAATGAGCAGTTCTTC. The rearrangement joins TRBV14 to TRBJ2-1; TRBD1 is a possible D gene (6 bases). Germline CDR1 reads SGHDN; CDR2 reads FVKESK. This CDR3 spans 15 amino acids. Trimming shortened V by 2 bases and J by 3 bases, and 11 bases separated the two germline ends.

The V and J genes are TRBV19 and TRBJ2-7; 9 bases line up with TRBD1. The trim removed 6 bases at V and 2 bases at J, leaving 8 bases unmatched. Germline V CDR1 and CDR2: LNHDA, SQIVND (reference sequence). The CDR3 sequence is 15 residues long. The CDR3 coding sequence is TGTGCCAGTAGCCCGGGACAGGGAGCTCCCTACGAGCAGTACTTC. Protein product: CASSPGQGAPYEQYF.

This rearrangement joins TRBV7-9 to TRBJ2-2; D is possibly TRBD2 (5 bases). CDR3 size: 13 residues. CDR1 is SEHNR and CDR2 is FQNEAQ in the germline V gene (reference sequence). Trimming left V 6 bases short and J 7 bases short, with 12 bases between. The CDR3 here is CASSPPGSGELFF. The CDR3 DNA reads as TGTGCCAGCAGTCCACCGGGGAGCGGGGAGCTGTTTTTT.

The V gene is TRBV9, the J gene TRBJ2-1; D not certain. V lost 0 bases and J 4 bases, leaving 5 bases between the germline ends. CDR3 length: 13 residues. Germline V gene data show CDR1 as SGDLS and CDR2 as YYNGEE. CDR3 residues: CASSVAGYNEQFF. In nucleotides, the CDR3 is TGTGCCAGCAGCGTAGCAGGTTACAATGAGCAGTTCTTC.

The V gene is TRBV14, the J gene TRBJ2-7; no reliable D call. In germline, CDR1 is SGHDN, CDR2 FVKESK. The CDR3 is made up of 13 amino acids. V gave up 0 bases and J gave up 6 bases, with 9 bases separating them. This chain's CDR3 is CASSQDSVAEQYF. The CDR3 DNA reads TGTGCCAGCAGCCAAGATTCTGTGGCCGAGCAGTACTTC.

V usage is TRBV11-2 and J usage is TRBJ2-5; tentative D call: TRBD2 (5 bases). V was shortened by 1 base and J by 5 bases, with 17 bases between the two germline ends. Germline V gives CDR1 SGHAT, CDR2 FQNNGV. This CDR3 is 16 amino acids long. The CDR3 coding sequence is TGTGCCAGCAGCTTAGGAGCCGGGATTAACCGTGAGACCCAGTACTTC. Its protein product is CASSLGAGINRETQYF.

The table lists this clone with a count of one. The chain links TRBV11-1 to TRBJ1-1, with 7 bases matching TRBD1. This CDR3 comprises 13 residues. The V segment lost 5 bases and the J segment 3 bases; nucleotides outside the gene matches: 3. Per germline, CDR1 SGHAT and CDR2 FQDESV (reference sequence). Written as DNA, the CDR3 is TGTGCCAGCAGCCCACAGGGGTACACTGAAGCTTTCTTT. It translates to CASSPQGYTEAFF.

This clone showed up just once. V and J are TRBV19 and TRBJ2-5, with TRBD2 matching over 11 bases. The CDR3 sequence is 14 residues long. Per germline, CDR1 LNHDA and CDR2 SQIVND (reference sequence). The ends lost 8 bases at V and 7 bases at J; junction bases unmatched: 9. CDR3 DNA sequence: TGTGCCAGTCGTCTAGCGGGGGGCTCAGGGACCCAGTACTTC. This codes for CASRLAGGSGTQYF.

V is TRBV2 and J is TRBJ1-4; TRBD1 is a possible D gene (5 bases). The germline gives CDR1 SNHLY, CDR2 FYNNEI. There are 17 residues in the CDR3. V gave up 4 bases and J gave up 1 base, with 16 bases separating them. The CDR3, as DNA: TGTGCCAGCAGTGTAGATCCTGCAGGGCGAACTAATGAAAAACTGTTTTTT. Residues: CASSVDPAGRTNEKLFF.

This clone was seen a single time. The J gene is TRBJ1-4, the V gene TRBV18; D is uncertain. Trimming took 3 bases from V and 7 from J, leaving 15 bases between them. Germline CDR1 is KGHSH and CDR2 is LQKENI. The CDR3 is made up of 15 amino acids. In DNA, the CDR3 is TGTGCCAGCTCACCGAGGACCTCTCTAGGTGAAAAACTGTTTTTT. It yields the protein CASSPRTSLGEKLFF.

The chain joins TRBV29-1 to TRBJ2-7, with D unresolved. Trimming left V 4 bases short and J 3 bases short, with 13 bases between. Germline V CDR1 and CDR2: SQVTM, ANQGSEA. The CDR3 extends over 13 amino acids. The CDR3 protein is CSVGTSGFYEQYF. DNA of the CDR3: TGCAGCGTTGGAACCTCCGGCTTCTACGAGCAGTACTTC.

The gene calls are TRBV5-4 and TRBJ2-4; tentatively, D is TRBD1 or TRBD2 (5 bases each). The germline V and J ends were trimmed by 4 bases and 1 base, with 12 bases remaining between them. This CDR3 is 15 amino acids long. Germline V gives CDR1 SGHNT, CDR2 YYREEE (reference sequence). In DNA, the CDR3 is TGTGCCAGCAGCCTTAGAGGGGCGGCCAAAAACATTCAGTACTTC. This encodes CASSLRGAAKNIQYF.

The chain carries TRBV9 and TRBJ2-1; D may correspond to TRBD1 or TRBD2 (5 bases each). V was cut by 4 bases and J by 0 bases, with 14 bases left in between. The CDR3 is 16 residues long. CDR1 and CDR2 (germline): SGDLS, YYNGEE. The CDR3 sequence: CASSSRGTDSYNEQFF. As DNA, the CDR3 is TGTGCCAGCAGCTCGAGGGGCACGGACTCCTACAATGAGCAGTTCTTC.

The CDR3 bases are TGTGCCAGTAGTATAGACCCCGGGGGGGACACCGGGGAGCTGTTTTTT. It is translated as CASSIDPGGDTGELFF. The chain joins TRBV19 to TRBJ2-2; 8 bases agree with TRBD2. Trimming took 0 bases from V and 3 from J; bases not matched to a gene: 3. Germline loops: CDR1 LNHDA, CDR2 SQIVND (reference sequence). The CDR3 covers 16 residues.